This TCR beta chain was documented in a study of blood T cell repertoires in COVID-19. V was clipped by 4 bases and J by 7 bases; unmatched bases: 8. CDR1 is SGHRS, CDR2 YFSETQ, per germline. CDR3 length: 15 residues. TCRdb keeps only in-frame clones here, not all; method: immunoSEQ multiplex PCR. The data contain about 250,000 clones, about 89% of them seen just once; the ten biggest clones take up around 1.8%. The chain recombines TRBV5-1 with TRBJ1-4, with 9 bases lining up with TRBD1. Material for sequencing was PBMCs or T cells enriched from blood (not recorded which). This receptor was identified in a woman aged 18-29 years who had recovered from COVID-19. This CDR3 reads CASSLLTGGIEKLFF. The CDR3 DNA is TGCGCCAGCAGCCTATTGACAGGGGGAATTGAAAAACTGTTTTTT.